The clone carrying this TCR beta chain was seen a few times. Antigen specificity is unknown. Sequenced patients had shown CD8+CD57+ cell expansion by flow cytometry. Every patient had severe acquired aplastic anemia. This entry comes from a study of CD8+CD57+ T cells in acquired aplastic anemia. Study context: Recorded DNA amounts for sorted CD4+ and CD8+ cells had an average of around 3.4 ug. Study findings and constraints: Around 27 sequences, all CD8+ CDR3, were shared between patients and controls.

The template used for profiling TCR beta VDJ and CDR3 was genomic DNA. TCRdb itself ran the reads through MiXCR, one entry per CDR3 protein. The table lists 200,000 or so distinct CDR3 sequences, 55% to 65% of them singletons. Germline V lookup: CDR1 SGHVS, CDR2 FQNEAQ. This CDR3 is built from 15 residues. Trimming took 5 bases from V and 0 from J; bases not matched to a gene: 3. The clonotype comes from a human donor with aplastic anemia. Sequencing was carried out using sorted CD4+, CD8+, or CD8+CD57+ T cells (not recorded which) from PBMCs. The chain employs TRBV7-8 and TRBJ2-2; 7 positions match TRBD1. The CDR3 spells CASSPQGTNTGELFF. CDR3 in DNA: TGTGCCAGCAGCCCACAGGGGACGAACACCGGGGAGCTGTTTTTT. The variable domain in full, completed from reference TRBV7-8 and TRBJ2-2, reads GAGVSQSPRYKVAKRGQDVALRCDPISGHVSLFWYQQALGQGPEFLTYFQNEAQLDKSGLPSDRFFAERPEGSVSTLKIQRTQQEDSAVYLCASSPQGTNTGELFFGEGSRLTVL.